This T cell receptor (beta chain) was found in a study of siplizumab effects on memory and regulatory T cells. Regarding the study as a whole: The Treg-derived share of mappable alloreactive CD4+ clones averaged roughly 70% with siplizumab and approximately 30% in controls. Apparently key alloresponse contributors, naive T cells also seemed more diverse than memory cells. Siplizumab, the agent tested, significantly reduced alloreactive sequences traceable to unstimulated CD4+ memory cells. To unstimulated subsets, only a minor fraction of alloreactive clones could be mapped.

The repertoire was sequenced with immunoSEQ multiplex PCR; TCRdb's copy has only in-frame clones and lacks some. The sample lists about 100,000 clones; about 92% were seen once. V shed 1 base and J shed 3 bases, with 18 bases lying between them. Germline values: CDR1 MGHRA, CDR2 YSYEKL. The CDR3 loop spans 17 amino acids. Turning to this clone: Its antigen is currently unknown.

Material for sequencing was Tregs sorted from blood. The chain joins TRBV4-1 to TRBJ1-2; TRBD1 might be the D (5 bases). The sequence derives from a human donor in good health. CDR3 residues: CASSQVFRAARDYGYTF. CDR3 DNA: TGCGCCAGCAGCCAAGTATTCAGGGCCGCTCGAGACTATGGCTACACCTTC.